This TCR beta chain is from a study of blood T cell repertoires in COVID-19. Overall study context: Samples taken during acute and convalescent COVID-19 were collected in the United States, Italy and Spain.

Clones were sequenced by immunoSEQ multiplex PCR, and TCRdb holds only the in-frame ones, with some missing. This table holds about 180,000 clones, roughly 88% found once. Recruits, aged roughly 18 to 90 years, lived in some 25 US areas. Participants had their cohort set by participant-reported clinical history. Each recovered donor of Cohort 3 presented with two negative PCRs, clearance, or symptom resolution. The CDR3 covers 14 residues. Deletions cut 6 bases from V and 5 bases from J, with 16 bases between. Per the germline V gene, CDR1 is MNHEY and CDR2 is SVGAGI. This chain joins TRBV6-5 and TRBJ1-1; possible D gene TRBD1, 5 bases. Sequencing input: PBMCs or T cells enriched from blood (not recorded which). The receptor comes from a woman aged 25 to 39 who had recovered from COVID-19. The CDR3 DNA reads TGTGCCAGCAGGATTGGGGGGGGAGGGACTGAAGCTTTCTTT. Translated, it gives CASRIGGGGTEAFF.